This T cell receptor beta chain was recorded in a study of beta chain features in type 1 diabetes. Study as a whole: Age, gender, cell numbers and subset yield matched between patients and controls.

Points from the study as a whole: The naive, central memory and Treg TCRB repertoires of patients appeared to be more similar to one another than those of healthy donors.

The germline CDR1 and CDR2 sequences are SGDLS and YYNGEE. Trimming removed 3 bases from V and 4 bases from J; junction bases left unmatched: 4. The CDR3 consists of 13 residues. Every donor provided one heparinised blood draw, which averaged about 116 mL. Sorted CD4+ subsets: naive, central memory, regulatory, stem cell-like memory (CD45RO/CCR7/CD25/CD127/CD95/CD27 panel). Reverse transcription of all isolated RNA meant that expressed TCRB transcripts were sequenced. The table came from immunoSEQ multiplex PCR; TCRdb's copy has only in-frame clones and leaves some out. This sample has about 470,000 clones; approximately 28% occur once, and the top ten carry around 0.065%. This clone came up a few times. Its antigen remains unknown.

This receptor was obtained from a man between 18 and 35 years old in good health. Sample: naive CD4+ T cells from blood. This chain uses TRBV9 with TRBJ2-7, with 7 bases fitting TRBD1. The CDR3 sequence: CASSATGRYEQYF. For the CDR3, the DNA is TGTGCCAGCAGCGCGACAGGGAGATACGAGCAGTACTTC.